Sequencing of this TCR beta chain was carried out in a study of T cells in Graves' hyperthyroidism and ophthalmopathy. The length of the CDR3 is 14 residues. CDR1 and CDR2 from the germline V gene are MNHEY and SMNVEV (reference sequence). Amplification of TCR beta CDR3 regions used RNA as the template. Researchers ran a first-round RT-PCR on the TCR CDR3 using the HTBI primer set. TCRdb ran MiXCR on the multiplex PCR reads and lists one entry per CDR3 protein. The table records fewer than 650,000 distinct CDR3 sequences, around 15% of them present only once. In this sample, this clonotype turned up many times. One end of the junction fails to match germline, which may point to a read error.

Sequenced material: blood. The rearrangement links TRBV27 to TRBJ2-7; the match to TRBD2 covers 12 bases. This TCR came from a woman in her 40s with Graves' hyperthyroidism. The CDR3: CTSRRTSGDYEQYF. The CDR3 DNA sequence: TGTACCAGCAGACGGACTAGCGGGGACTACGAGCAGTACTTC.